This T cell receptor beta chain is from a study of blood T cell repertoires in COVID-19. From germline, CDR1 is LGHNA and CDR2 YNFKEQ. The germline V and J ends were trimmed by 4 bases and 9 bases, with 13 bases remaining between them. This CDR3 comprises 12 residues. The repertoire was sequenced with immunoSEQ multiplex PCR; TCRdb's copy has only in-frame clones and lacks some. The table has around 380,000 clones, around 87% seen once; the top ten hold roughly 1.4%. This TCR came from a man aged 25-45 years who had recovered from COVID-19. J is TRBJ2-7 and V is TRBV4-2; maybe TRBD1 (7 bases). Sequenced sample: PBMCs or T cells enriched from blood (not recorded which). The CDR3 sequence is CASSRSGGLQYF. The CDR3 DNA is TGTGCCAGCAGCCGATCAGGGGGACTGCAGTACTTC.